The T cell receptor (beta chain) under discussion was sequenced for a study of T cells expressing NK-cell markers. Points from the study as a whole: Among CD8+ T cells from about six donors, dominant NKG2C+ clonotypes accounted for roughly 1.0-8%. The study left the HCMV specificity of expanded NKG2C+ T cell clones unresolved.

For this clonotype: Antigen specificity is unknown.

Germline CDR1 reads MNHEY; CDR2 reads SMNVEV (reference sequence). This CDR3 contains 16 residues. The authors generated TCR beta cDNA through 5'RACE template switching with UMIs. After re-calling the 5' RACE reads, TCRdb lists one entry per CDR3 protein, DNA absent. This sample's table has roughly 390,000 distinct CDR3 sequences. The chain combines TRBV27 with TRBJ1-2; TCRdb reports TRBD1, a call that lacks DNA to check it against. The specimen was blood T cells: a sorted CD56 or NKG2C T cell subset, CD4+ or CD8+ T cells, or bulk PBMC T cells (not recorded which). The receptor's source is a woman aged 45 to 65 in good health. The CDR3 protein is CASSPTDRGQALGYTF.